The sample holds a few counts of the clone carrying this T cell receptor (beta chain). Its antigen is unknown. The record originates from a study of blood T cells in healthy people across ages. This CDR3 region has 14 residues. The germline CDR1 and CDR2 sequences are SGHRS and YFSETQ. Trimming stripped 0 bases from V and 4 bases from J, with 9 bases between. PCR was performed a second time for about 7 to 12 cycles using a sample-barcoded 5' primer and a J-beta primer mix. Every sample gave at least 2.5 million paired-end reads containing CDR3. TCRdb itself ran the 5' RACE reads through MiXCR, one entry per CDR3 protein. The sample yields 800,000 to 950,000 distinct CDR3 sequences, around 36% seen once. Findings and caveats of the study: When one million T cells were used, diversity estimates were thought to be underestimates.

The sequence was obtained from a man between 18 and 35 years old in good health. The chain couples TRBV5-1 to TRBJ2-3; no firm D call. Sequenced material: blood. The CDR3 region is CASSLGQKADTQYF. The CDR3 DNA reads as TGCGCCAGCAGCTTGGGTCAGAAGGCAGATACGCAGTATTTT.